This is a list of T cell receptor beta chains from one sample in a study of blood T cell repertoires in COVID-19. The repertoire was sequenced with immunoSEQ multiplex PCR; TCRdb's copy has only in-frame clones and lacks some. The sample comprises about 220,000 clones, approximately 91% of which are singletons, and under 0.9% rests with the top ten. Sequencing input: peripheral blood. All receptors derive from a man in his forties or fifties with acute or convalescent COVID-19. CDR3s include the opening cysteine and the closing phenylalanine or tryptophan. The D gene is left open where the match is weak.

D gene	V gene	J gene	CDR3 protein
-	TRBV25-1	TRBJ2-3	CASSEFSFTDTQYF
-	TRBV21-1	TRBJ1-1	CASSKAGGRSTEAFF
TRBD1	TRBV28	TRBJ2-1	CASSRRDRPEQFF
TRBD2	TRBV4-1	TRBJ2-1	CASRTSGGSYNEQFF
TRBD2	TRBV27	TRBJ2-7	CASSYATGTTYYEQYF
TRBD2	TRBV7-9	TRBJ2-1	CASSNSGGYNEQFF
-	TRBV11-3	TRBJ1-1	CASSLVGGTEAFF
-	TRBV3-1/TRBV3-2	TRBJ1-3	CASSPQPTSGNTIYF
-	TRBV12-3/TRBV12-4	TRBJ2-2	CASSLSGLGELFF
-	TRBV7-2	TRBJ1-6	CASSLPGYSPLHF
TRBD1	TRBV24-1	TRBJ2-7	CATSETGDEQYF
-	TRBV2	TRBJ2-5	CASTLTLVEETQYF
TRBD2	TRBV7-2	TRBJ2-3	CASSSGLATDTQYF
TRBD1	TRBV15	TRBJ1-3	CATSRDRGLGNTIYF
TRBD2	TRBV6-5	TRBJ2-7	CASTYGAGGFYEQYF
TRBD1	TRBV7-8	TRBJ1-5	CASSSGQGGSQPQHF
TRBD2	TRBV29-1	TRBJ2-1	CSVESGLAGAEQFF
-	TRBV28	TRBJ2-1	CASSPTGGGTYNEQFF
-	TRBV27	TRBJ2-2	CASSEFTGELFF
TRBD1	TRBV19	TRBJ1-2	CASSLGQGGTKGYTF
TRBD1	TRBV30	TRBJ1-3	CAWSVTGTGNTIYF
-	TRBV11-2	TRBJ2-3	CASSFVFTDTQYF
TRBD2	TRBV27	TRBJ2-7	CASSSRRVTSGSYYEQYF
TRBD1	TRBV19	TRBJ1-1	CASSTIQGDTEAFF
TRBD1	TRBV25-1	TRBJ1-1	CASSHSGQGKTEAFF
-	TRBV27	TRBJ2-7	CASSPYRGLSYEQYF
TRBD1	TRBV4-1	TRBJ2-2	CASSLRTGGDTGELFF
TRBD1	TRBV19	TRBJ1-1	CASRDQGEDAEAFF
TRBD1	TRBV5-1	TRBJ2-1	CASSSGQGSYNEQFF
TRBD1	TRBV4-1	TRBJ1-4	CASSQSPGGRANEKLFF
TRBD2	TRBV29-1	TRBJ2-5	CSVEPGAGEGETQYF
-	TRBV6-5	TRBJ1-2	CASSYSGVEGYTF
TRBD2	TRBV7-9	TRBJ2-3	CASSLDRIGGTADTQYF
TRBD2	TRBV5-4	TRBJ2-2	CASRPGGPTGELFF
-	TRBV18	TRBJ1-3	CASSPNRDSGNTIYF
TRBD2	TRBV4-1	TRBJ2-2	CASSLLPGLAGGGNSGELFF
-	TRBV20-1	TRBJ1-1	CSAFRVEAFF
-	TRBV2	TRBJ2-7	CASSDQAYEQYF
-	TRBV5-4	TRBJ1-1	CASSLPGYKAFF
TRBD2	TRBV5-4	TRBJ2-5	CASSGGMGLQETQYF
-	TRBV4-2	TRBJ2-1	CASSQGLAAGNEQFF
-	TRBV19	TRBJ2-6	CASSPLRAGANVLTF